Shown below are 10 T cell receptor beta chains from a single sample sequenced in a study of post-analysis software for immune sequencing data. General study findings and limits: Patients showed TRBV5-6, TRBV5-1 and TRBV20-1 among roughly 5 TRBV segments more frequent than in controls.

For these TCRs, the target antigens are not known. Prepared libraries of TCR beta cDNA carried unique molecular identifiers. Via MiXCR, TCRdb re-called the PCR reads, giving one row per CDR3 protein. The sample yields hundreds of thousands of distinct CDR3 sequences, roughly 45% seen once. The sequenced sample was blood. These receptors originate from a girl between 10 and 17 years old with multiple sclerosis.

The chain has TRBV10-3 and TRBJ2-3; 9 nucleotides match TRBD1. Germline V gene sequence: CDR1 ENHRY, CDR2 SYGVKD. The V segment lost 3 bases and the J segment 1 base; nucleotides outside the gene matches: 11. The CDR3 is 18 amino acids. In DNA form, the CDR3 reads TGTGCCATCAGTGACACAGGGGGCAGCCTTCTTCGCACAGATACGCAGTATTTT. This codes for CAISDTGGSLLRTDTQYF.

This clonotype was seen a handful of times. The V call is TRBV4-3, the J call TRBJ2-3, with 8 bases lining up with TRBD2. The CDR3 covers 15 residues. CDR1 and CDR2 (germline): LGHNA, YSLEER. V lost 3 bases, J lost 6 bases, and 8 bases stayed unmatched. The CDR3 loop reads CASSHRGTSLDTQYF. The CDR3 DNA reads TGCGCCAGCAGCCACCGCGGGACTAGTCTTGATACGCAGTATTTT.

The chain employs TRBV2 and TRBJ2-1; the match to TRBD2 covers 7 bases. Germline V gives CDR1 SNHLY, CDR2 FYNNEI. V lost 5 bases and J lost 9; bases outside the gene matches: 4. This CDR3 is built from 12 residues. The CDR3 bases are TGTGCCAGCAGTTTTGAGCGGGGTGAGCAGTTCTTC. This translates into CASSFERGEQFF.

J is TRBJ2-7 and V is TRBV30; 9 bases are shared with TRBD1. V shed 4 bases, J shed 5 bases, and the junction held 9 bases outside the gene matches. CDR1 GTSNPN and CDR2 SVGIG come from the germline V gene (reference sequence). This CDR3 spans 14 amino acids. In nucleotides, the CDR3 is TGTGCCTGGACTGGGGGACAGGGTTTTCACGAGCAGTACTTC. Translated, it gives CAWTGGQGFHEQYF.

CDR3 sequence: CASSQVGDYVSEQYF. In nucleotides, the CDR3 is TGTGCCAGCAGCCAAGTAGGGGACTACGTCAGCGAGCAGTACTTC. The chain is built from TRBV3-1 and TRBJ2-5, with 7 bases matching TRBD2. TRBJ2-7 explains the end of the DNA better; the J call may be wrong. Germline-derived CDR1 and CDR2 are LGHDT and YNNKEL (reference sequence). This CDR3 has 15 residues.

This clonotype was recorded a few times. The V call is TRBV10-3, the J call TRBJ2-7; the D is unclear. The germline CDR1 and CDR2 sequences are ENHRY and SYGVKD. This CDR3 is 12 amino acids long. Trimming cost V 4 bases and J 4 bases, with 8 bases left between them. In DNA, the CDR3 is TGTGCCATCAGTGGCCTTTCTTACGAGCAGTACTTC. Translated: CAISGLSYEQYF.

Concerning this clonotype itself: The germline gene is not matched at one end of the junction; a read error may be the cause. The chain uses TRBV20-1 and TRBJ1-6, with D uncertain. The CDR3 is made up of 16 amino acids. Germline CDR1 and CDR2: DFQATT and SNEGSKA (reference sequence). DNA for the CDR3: TGCAGTGCTAGAGATGGACGGGCGGGGTATAATTCACCCCCCCACTTT. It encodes CSARDGRAGYNSPPHF.

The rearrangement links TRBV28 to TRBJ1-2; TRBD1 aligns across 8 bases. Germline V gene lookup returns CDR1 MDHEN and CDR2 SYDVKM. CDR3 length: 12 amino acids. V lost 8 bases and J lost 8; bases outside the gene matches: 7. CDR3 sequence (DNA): TGTGCCAGCGGGACAGGAAAGCGGGGCTACACCTTC. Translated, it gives CASGTGKRGYTF.

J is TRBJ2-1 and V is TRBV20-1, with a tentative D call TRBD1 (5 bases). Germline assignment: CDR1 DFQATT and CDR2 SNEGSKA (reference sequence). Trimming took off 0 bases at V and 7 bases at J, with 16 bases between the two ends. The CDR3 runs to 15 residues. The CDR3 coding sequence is TGCAGTGCTAGAGATCATGGAAAGGGGCTAAATGAGCAGTTCTTC. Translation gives CSARDHGKGLNEQFF.

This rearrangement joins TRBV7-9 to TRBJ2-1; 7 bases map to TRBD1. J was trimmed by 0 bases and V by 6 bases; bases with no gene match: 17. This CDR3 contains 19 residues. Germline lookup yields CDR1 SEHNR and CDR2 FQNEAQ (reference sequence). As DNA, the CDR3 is TGTGCCAGCAGTTTCCGGAAACAGGGGATCATAGGCTCCTACAATGAGCAGTTCTTC. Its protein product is CASSFRKQGIIGSYNEQFF.